This T cell receptor beta chain emerged from a study of shared clonotypes between healthy human individuals. The study, taken as a whole, reports: A small donor pool kept down the genetic and exposure-history diversity that was represented. Generally, naive subsets (rather than memory subsets) showed larger estimated richness.

For this clone: Its antigen is not known. The junction does not match germline at one end; this may be a read error.

Only in-frame clones appear in the TCRdb table, and some are missing; sequencing was by immunoSEQ multiplex PCR. The data hold about 380,000 clones, with around 96% observed a single time. The sample comprised memory CD8+ T cells sorted from blood. Described subset: CD45RO+ cells pooled with CCR7-negative TemRA cells. This TCR came from a man aged 25-45 years in good health.

The chain's CDR3 is CASSEGESRLF. The DNA of the CDR3 is TGTGCCAGCAGTGAAGGGGAGTCTCGACTCTTC. The chain couples TRBV6-1 to TRBJ2-1; tentative D call: TRBD2 (5 bases). CDR1 and CDR2 (germline): MNHNS, SASEGT. CDR3 length equals 11 residues.